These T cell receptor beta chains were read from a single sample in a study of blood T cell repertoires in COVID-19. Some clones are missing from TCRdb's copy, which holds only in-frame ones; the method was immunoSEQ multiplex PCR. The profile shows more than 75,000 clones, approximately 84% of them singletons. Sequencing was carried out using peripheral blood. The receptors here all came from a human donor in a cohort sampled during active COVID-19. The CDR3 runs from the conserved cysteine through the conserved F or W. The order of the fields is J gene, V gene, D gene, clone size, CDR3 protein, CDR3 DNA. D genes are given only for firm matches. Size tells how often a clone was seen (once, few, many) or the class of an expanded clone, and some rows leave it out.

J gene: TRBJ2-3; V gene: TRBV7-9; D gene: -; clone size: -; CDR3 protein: CASSLITGGGSDTQYF; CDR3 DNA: TGTGCCAGCAGCTTAATTACGGGGGGCGGCTCAGATACGCAGTATTTT
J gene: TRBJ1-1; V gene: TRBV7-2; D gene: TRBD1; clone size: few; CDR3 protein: CASRPLGQGSEAFF; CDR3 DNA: TGTGCCAGCAGACCCCTCGGACAGGGGAGTGAAGCTTTCTTT
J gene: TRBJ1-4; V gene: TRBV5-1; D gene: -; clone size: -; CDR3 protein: CASSLAPRTNEKLFF; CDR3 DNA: TGCGCCAGCAGCTTGGCTCCCAGAACTAATGAAAAACTGTTTTTT
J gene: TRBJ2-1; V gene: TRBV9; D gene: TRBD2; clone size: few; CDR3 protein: CASSVATSGYNEQFF; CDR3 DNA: TGTGCCAGCAGCGTAGCCACTAGCGGATACAATGAGCAGTTCTTC
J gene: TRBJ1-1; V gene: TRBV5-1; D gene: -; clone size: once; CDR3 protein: CASSLEGTSPFF; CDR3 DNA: TGCGCCAGCAGCTTGGAGGGGACTTCACCTTTCTTT
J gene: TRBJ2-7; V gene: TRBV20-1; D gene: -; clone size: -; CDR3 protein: CSARLAYEQYF; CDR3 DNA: TGCAGTGCAAGACTAGCCTACGAGCAGTACTTC
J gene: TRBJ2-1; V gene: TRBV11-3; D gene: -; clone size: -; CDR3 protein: CASSFYSGNEQFF; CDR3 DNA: TGTGCCAGCAGCTTTTATTCAGGAAATGAGCAGTTCTTC
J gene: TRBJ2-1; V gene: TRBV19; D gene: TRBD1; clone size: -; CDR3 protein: CASTQGQGPYNEQFF; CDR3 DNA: TGTGCCAGTACACAGGGACAGGGCCCCTACAATGAGCAGTTCTTC
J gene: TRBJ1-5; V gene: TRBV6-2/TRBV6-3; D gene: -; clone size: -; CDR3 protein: CASSYWSNQPQHF; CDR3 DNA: TGTGCCAGCAGTTACTGGAGTAATCAGCCCCAGCATTTT
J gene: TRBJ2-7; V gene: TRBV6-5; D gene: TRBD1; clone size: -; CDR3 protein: CASTRLSTGAREQYF; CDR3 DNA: TGTGCCAGCACCCGACTTTCGACAGGGGCGAGGGAGCAGTACTTC
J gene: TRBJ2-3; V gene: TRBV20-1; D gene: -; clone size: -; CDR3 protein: CSALDSHTQYF; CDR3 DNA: TGCAGTGCTCTGGACAGTCATACGCAGTATTTT
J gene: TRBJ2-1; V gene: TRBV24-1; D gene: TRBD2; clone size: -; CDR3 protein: CATSSGGLNEQFF; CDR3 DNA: TGTGCCACCAGTAGCGGGGGCCTCAATGAGCAGTTCTTC
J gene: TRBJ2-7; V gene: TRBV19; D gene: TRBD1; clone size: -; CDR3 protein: CASSMGTGTYEQYF; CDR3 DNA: TGTGCCAGTAGTATGGGGACAGGGACCTACGAGCAGTACTTC
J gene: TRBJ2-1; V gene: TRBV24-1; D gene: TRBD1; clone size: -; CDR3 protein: CATSDRGQGYNEQFF; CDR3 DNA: TGTGCCACCAGTGACAGGGGGCAGGGATACAATGAGCAGTTCTTC
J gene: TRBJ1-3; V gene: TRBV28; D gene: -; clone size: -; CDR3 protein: CASSTPGQPGNTIYF; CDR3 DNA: TGTGCCAGCAGCACCCCAGGACAACCCGGAAACACCATATATTTT
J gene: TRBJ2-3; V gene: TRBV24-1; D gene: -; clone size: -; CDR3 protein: CATSDPRTPTDTQYF; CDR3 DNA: TGTGCCACCAGTGATCCTCGTACTCCCACAGATACGCAGTATTTT
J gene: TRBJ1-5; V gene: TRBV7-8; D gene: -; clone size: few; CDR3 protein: CASSLNRDHSNQPQHF; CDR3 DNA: TGTGCCAGCAGCCTAAACAGGGATCATAGCAATCAGCCCCAGCATTTT
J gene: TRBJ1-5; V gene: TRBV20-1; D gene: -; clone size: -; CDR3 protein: CSASDSRVQPQHF; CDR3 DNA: TGCAGTGCTAGTGATTCTCGGGTTCAGCCCCAGCATTTT
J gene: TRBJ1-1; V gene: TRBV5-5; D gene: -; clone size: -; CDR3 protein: CASSSWAGMNTEAFF; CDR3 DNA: TGTGCCAGCAGCTCCTGGGCGGGGATGAACACTGAAGCTTTCTTT
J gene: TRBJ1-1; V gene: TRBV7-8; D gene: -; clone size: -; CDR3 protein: CASSLVGKGAEAFF; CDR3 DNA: TGTGCCAGCAGCTTAGTCGGGAAGGGGGCTGAAGCTTTCTTT
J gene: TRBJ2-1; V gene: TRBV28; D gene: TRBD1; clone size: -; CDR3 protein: CASSQGGQGSLSSYNEQFF; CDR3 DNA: TGTGCCAGCAGTCAGGGGGGACAGGGAAGTCTCAGTTCCTACAATGAGCAGTTCTTC
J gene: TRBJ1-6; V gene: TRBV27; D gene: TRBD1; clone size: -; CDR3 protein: CASSARPGQDDEYNSPLHF; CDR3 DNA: TGTGCCAGCAGTGCTCGTCCGGGACAGGATGACGAGTATAATTCACCCCTCCACTTT
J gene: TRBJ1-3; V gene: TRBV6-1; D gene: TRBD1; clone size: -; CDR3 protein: CASSEAGQGNTIYF; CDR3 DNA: TGTGCCAGCAGTGAAGCGGGACAGGGAAACACCATATATTTT
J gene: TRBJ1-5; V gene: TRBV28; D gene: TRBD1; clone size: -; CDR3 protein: CASSLWTGGSQPQHF; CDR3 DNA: TGTGCCAGCAGTTTATGGACAGGGGGGAGTCAGCCCCAGCATTTT
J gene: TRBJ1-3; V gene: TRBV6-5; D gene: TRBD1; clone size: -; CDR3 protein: CASRRQGRGGNTIYF; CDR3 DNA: TGTGCCAGCAGACGACAGGGTAGAGGTGGAAACACCATATATTTT
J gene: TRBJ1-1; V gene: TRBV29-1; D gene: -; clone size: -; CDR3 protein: CSVEEPGSLNTEAFF; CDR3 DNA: TGCAGCGTTGAAGAACCAGGGTCCCTGAACACTGAAGCTTTCTTT